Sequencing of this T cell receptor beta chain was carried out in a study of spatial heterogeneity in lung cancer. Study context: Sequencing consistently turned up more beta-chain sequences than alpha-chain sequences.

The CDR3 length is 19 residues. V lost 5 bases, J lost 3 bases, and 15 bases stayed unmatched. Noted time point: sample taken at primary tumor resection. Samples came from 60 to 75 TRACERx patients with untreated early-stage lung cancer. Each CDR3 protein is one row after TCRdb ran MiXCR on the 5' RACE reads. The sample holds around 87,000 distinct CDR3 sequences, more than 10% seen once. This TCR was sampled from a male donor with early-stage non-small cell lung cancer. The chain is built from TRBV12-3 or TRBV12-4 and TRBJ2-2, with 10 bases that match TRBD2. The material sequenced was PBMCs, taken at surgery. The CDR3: CASSPRERGGTRDTGELFF. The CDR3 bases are TGTGCCAGCAGTCCCCGCGAGCGGGGGGGCACGAGGGACACCGGGGAGCTGTTTTTT.